These 30 T cell receptor beta chains originate from one sample sequenced in a study of T cells expressing NK-cell markers. From its re-call of the 5' RACE reads, TCRdb lists each CDR3 protein once, without DNA. This sample's clone table lists a few hundred thousand distinct CDR3 sequences. Sequencing was performed on blood T cells: a sorted CD56 or NKG2C T cell subset, CD4+ or CD8+ T cells, or bulk PBMC T cells (not recorded which). The receptors originated from a man between 18 and 29 years old in good health.

The V gene is TRBV11-2, the J gene TRBJ2-1; TCRdb picks TRBD1, but there is no DNA to check that call. The CDR3 runs 18 residues. Looked up from germline, CDR1 is SGHAT and CDR2 is FQNNGV. This CDR3 is CASSFPGRGQGNYNEQFF.

The V call is TRBV5-1, the J call TRBJ2-1; the TCRdb call, TRBD1, lacks DNA for checking. This CDR3 contains 14 residues. CDR1 and CDR2 (germline): SGHRS, YFSETQ. The CDR3 sequence is CASSLAPLYNEQFF.

CDR3 residues: CASSLWTEQVETQYF. The V gene is TRBV7-9, the J gene TRBJ2-5; TCRdb's D call, TRBD1, is unchecked because there is no DNA. The CDR3 has 15 amino acids. Germline values: CDR1 SEHNR, CDR2 FQNEAQ (reference sequence).

This CDR3 reads CASRREGPWEQYF. This rearrangement joins TRBV28 to TRBJ2-7; the TCRdb call, TRBD2, lacks DNA for checking. Germline values: CDR1 MDHEN, CDR2 SYDVKM. The CDR3 covers 13 residues. Variable domain in full (rest from reference TRBV28 and TRBJ2-7): DVKVTQSSRYLVKRTGEKVFLECVQDMDHENMFWYRQDPGLGLRLIYFSYDVKMKEKGDIPEGYSVSREKKERFSLILESASTNQTSMYLCASRREGPWEQYFGPGTRLTVT.

The V call is TRBV9, the J call TRBJ2-1. CDR1 SGDLS and CDR2 YYNGEE come from the germline V gene. This CDR3 spans 12 amino acids. The CDR3 here is CASSAATNEQFF.

The chain recombines TRBV4-1 with TRBJ2-3; without DNA, the TCRdb call of TRBD1 cannot be checked. Germline V gene lookup returns CDR1 MGHRA and CDR2 YSYEKL. This CDR3 is 12 amino acids long. CDR3 residues: CASSPNPGTQYF.

The CDR3 spells CASSSPGSNQPQHF. The chain couples TRBV5-1 to TRBJ1-5. The CDR3 spans 14 residues. Germline V gene sequence: CDR1 SGHRS, CDR2 YFSETQ. The full variable domain, with the rest looked up from reference TRBV5-1 and TRBJ1-5, is KAGVTQTPRYLIKTRGQQVTLSCSPISGHRSVSWYQQTPGQGLQFLFEYFSETQRNKGNFPGRFSGRQFSNSRSEMNVSTLELGDSALYLCASSSPGSNQPQHFGDGTRLSIL.

V usage is TRBV4-2 and J usage is TRBJ2-5; the D call of TRBD1 rests on TCRdb alone, since no DNA is present to check it. The CDR3 is made up of 16 amino acids. Germline V lookup: CDR1 LGHNA, CDR2 YNFKEQ. This chain's CDR3 is CASSQEETGEGETQYF.

The chain is built from TRBV7-2 and TRBJ2-5; checking the TCRdb D call of TRBD1 is not possible without DNA. CDR3 length equals 15 residues. Looked up from germline, CDR1 is SGHTA and CDR2 is FQGNSA. The CDR3 spells CASSPKVSPQETQYF.

The chain links TRBV5-1 to TRBJ2-5. The germline CDR1 and CDR2 sequences are SGHRS and YFSETQ. The CDR3 runs 15 residues. CDR3 residues: CASSSGQPNQETQYF.

The chain combines TRBV29-1 with TRBJ2-1; TCRdb proposes TRBD2, but this gene call is untestable without DNA. This CDR3 region has 12 residues. The germline CDR1 and CDR2 sequences are SQVTM and ANQGSEA. CDR3 sequence reads: CSVGTFTNEQFF.

This chain uses TRBV7-9 with TRBJ2-2; TCRdb outputs TRBD1, but without DNA this stays unchecked. Germline CDR1 reads SEHNR; CDR2 reads FQNEAQ (reference sequence). The CDR3 is 15 amino acids. This CDR3 is CASRTGGLDTGELFF.

The chain employs TRBV29-1 and TRBJ2-4. The germline CDR1 and CDR2 sequences are SQVTM and ANQGSEA. The CDR3 consists of 14 residues. This CDR3 reads CSVVGIAAKNIQYF.

The chain joins TRBV6-5 to TRBJ2-3; TCRdb selects TRBD1, and the lack of DNA leaves this call unchecked. The CDR3 extends over 18 amino acids. Germline assignment: CDR1 MNHEY and CDR2 SVGAGI. CDR3 residues: CASSYSKRTGVGTDTQYF.

CDR3 in amino acids: CAWSRIGSPLHF. V and J are TRBV30 and TRBJ1-6. Germline V CDR1 and CDR2: GTSNPN, SVGIG (reference sequence). CDR3 length: 12 residues.

The rearrangement uses TRBV5-1 and TRBJ2-1. Germline V CDR1 and CDR2: SGHRS, YFSETQ. The CDR3 is 17 residues long. The CDR3 loop is CASSFIGPRESHNEQFF.

The chain recombines TRBV12-1 with TRBJ2-3. TRBV12-1 is marked as a pseudogene. This CDR3 comprises 15 residues. CDR3 loop: CASSPGVGITDTQYF.

The genes are TRBV7-2 and TRBJ2-5. The CDR3 consists of 13 residues. From germline, CDR1 is SGHTA and CDR2 FQGNSA. CDR3 sequence: CASSPTTQETQYF. The full variable domain, with the rest looked up from reference TRBV7-2 and TRBJ2-5, is GAGVSQSPSNKVTEKGKDVELRCDPISGHTALYWYRQSLGQGLEFLIYFQGNSAPDKSGLPSDRFSAERTGGSVSTLTIQRTQQEDSAVYLCASSPTTQETQYFGPGTRLLVL.

The gene calls are TRBV20-1 and TRBJ1-2; the D call of TRBD1 rests on TCRdb alone, since no DNA is present to check it. Per the germline V gene, CDR1 is DFQATT and CDR2 is SNEGSKA (reference sequence). The CDR3 sequence is 15 residues long. This CDR3 reads CSARSTLDRGYGYTF.

This CDR3 reads CASSHRQGGGDTQYF. The J gene is TRBJ2-3, the V gene TRBV5-6; the D gene TCRdb calls, TRBD1, cannot be checked with no DNA. The CDR3 has 15 amino acids. The V gene's germline CDR1 is SGHDT and CDR2 YYEEEE.

The genes are TRBV20-1 and TRBJ1-1; TCRdb gives TRBD1 as the D gene, but with no DNA this cannot be confirmed. The CDR3 length is 15 residues. The V gene's germline CDR1 is DFQATT and CDR2 SNEGSKA (reference sequence). The CDR3 protein is CSAPDRRQGNAEAFF.

V is TRBV5-4 and J is TRBJ1-1; the D gene TCRdb calls, TRBD1, cannot be checked with no DNA. The CDR3 contains 14 residues. In germline, CDR1 is SGHNT, CDR2 YYREEE (reference sequence). This CDR3 reads CASSLREPNTEAFF.

The rearrangement uses TRBV7-9 and TRBJ2-1. Germline V CDR1 and CDR2: SEHNR, FQNEAQ (reference sequence). This CDR3 contains 14 residues. The CDR3 reads CASSTTGSYNEQFF.

This chain uses TRBV5-1 with TRBJ1-5; TCRdb lists TRBD1, though no DNA is available to test this call. From germline, CDR1 is SGHRS and CDR2 YFSETQ. There are 13 residues in the CDR3. The CDR3 loop is CASSPDSSPPQHF.

The gene calls are TRBV4-2 and TRBJ1-1; as DNA is missing, the TRBD1 call by TCRdb cannot be tested. The CDR3 sequence is 16 residues long. Germline V gene sequence: CDR1 LGHNA, CDR2 YNFKEQ. The CDR3 loop reads CASSQEPTGFLTEAFF.

V usage is TRBV5-1 and J usage is TRBJ2-5. This CDR3 comprises 14 residues. CDR1 is SGHRS and CDR2 is YFSETQ in the germline V gene. The CDR3: CASSQTVGRETQYF.

V usage is TRBV28 and J usage is TRBJ2-7; there is no DNA to check the TCRdb D call of TRBD1. Germline CDR1 MDHEN, CDR2 SYDVKM. The CDR3 is made up of 15 amino acids. The chain's CDR3 is CASRTTGIGTNEQYF.

The genes are TRBV15 and TRBJ2-7; the D gene TCRdb calls, TRBD2, cannot be checked with no DNA. The CDR3 covers 16 residues. Germline V CDR1 and CDR2: LNHNV, YYDKDF (reference sequence). The CDR3 reads CATSRDPAGTSNEQYF.

V is TRBV4-3 and J is TRBJ2-2; lacking DNA, the TRBD1 call made by TCRdb goes unchecked. The CDR3 is made up of 15 amino acids. Germline loops: CDR1 LGHNA, CDR2 YSLEER. The CDR3 protein is CASSPGAANTGELFF.

The CDR3 region is CSALTLVAGDYNEQFF. The chain joins TRBV20-1 to TRBJ2-1; the TCRdb D gene call, TRBD2, has no DNA to confirm it. CDR1 and CDR2 from the germline V gene are DFQATT and SNEGSKA (reference sequence). The CDR3 has 16 residues.